One sample yielded the 6 T cell receptor beta chains listed below, sequenced in a study of T-cell memory formation after mild COVID-19. From the 5' RACE reads, TCRdb called clonotypes with MiXCR, one entry per CDR3 protein. The table has about 360,000 distinct CDR3 sequences, roughly 14% seen once; the top ten hold approximately 20%. Sequenced input: PBMCs or a T cell subset sorted from them (not recorded which). The receptors derive from a young man who had mild COVID-19 (a few samples of this study predate the infection). Cell type and time point are not known.

The chain carries TRBV29-1 and TRBJ2-1; D could derive from TRBD1 or TRBD2 (6 bases each). V lost 3 bases and J 9 bases, leaving 18 bases between the germline ends. Germline V gene data show CDR1 as SQVTM and CDR2 as ANQGSEA. The CDR3 sequence is 14 residues long. The CDR3 DNA follows: TGCAGCGTTGAGGACCAGGCCAAGGGGGGTGAGCAGTTCTTC. Its translation is CSVEDQAKGGEQFF.

This rearrangement joins TRBV11-2 to TRBJ1-3; no clear D gene. CDR1 is SGHAT, CDR2 FQNNGV, per germline. CDR3 length equals 14 residues. Trimming shortened V by 4 bases and J by 0 bases, and 7 bases separated the two germline ends. CDR3 DNA sequence: TGTGCCAGCAGCTCGGGCGCCTCTGGAAACACCATATATTTT. Translation gives CASSSGASGNTIYF. Using reference TRBV11-2 and TRBJ1-3 for the parts outside the CDR3, the full variable domain is EAGVAQSPRYKIIEKRQSVAFWCNPISGHATLYWYQQILGQGPKLLIQFQNNGVVDDSQLPKDRFSAERLKGVDSTLKIQPAKLEDSAVYLCASSSGASGNTIYFGEGSWLTVV.

The chain uses TRBV6-5 and TRBJ1-6; D remains unclear. Between the trimmed V and J ends, which lost 0 bases and 6 bases, there was a span of 9 bases. Germline CDR1 and CDR2: MNHEY and SVGAGI. The CDR3 is made up of 15 amino acids. In DNA, the CDR3 is TGTGCCAGCAGTTACTCGAACCAGATTAATTCACCCCTCCACTTT. It is translated as CASSYSNQINSPLHF.

The chain links TRBV5-1 to TRBJ1-1, with 8 bases matching TRBD1. The V and J ends lost 5 bases and 0 bases, in that order; junction bases with no gene match: 6. The CDR3 is 15 amino acids. CDR1 is SGHRS, CDR2 YFSETQ, per germline. The CDR3 DNA reads TGCGCCAGCAGTCGACAGGGGAACTTGAACACTGAAGCTTTCTTT. It encodes CASSRQGNLNTEAFF.

This chain joins TRBV11-2 and TRBJ2-1, with 13 nucleotides matching TRBD2. This CDR3 spans 16 amino acids. V gave up 6 bases and J gave up 9 bases; unmatched junction bases: 11. Germline V gives CDR1 SGHAT, CDR2 FQNNGV. This chain's CDR3 is CASRPTSGGSWGEQFF. CDR3 DNA sequence: TGTGCCAGCAGACCGACTAGCGGGGGGAGTTGGGGTGAGCAGTTCTTC.

This clonotype has ten or more counts. This sequence joins TRBV7-2 and TRBJ2-7, with 11 positions matching TRBD2. Germline CDR1 reads SGHTA; CDR2 reads FQGNSA. The CDR3 has 14 residues. After removal of 2 bases from V and 4 bases from J, the junction contained 1 base not matched to a gene. CDR3 protein: CASSLTSGGYEQYF. CDR3 DNA sequence: TGTGCCAGCAGCTTAACTAGCGGGGGTTACGAGCAGTACTTC.